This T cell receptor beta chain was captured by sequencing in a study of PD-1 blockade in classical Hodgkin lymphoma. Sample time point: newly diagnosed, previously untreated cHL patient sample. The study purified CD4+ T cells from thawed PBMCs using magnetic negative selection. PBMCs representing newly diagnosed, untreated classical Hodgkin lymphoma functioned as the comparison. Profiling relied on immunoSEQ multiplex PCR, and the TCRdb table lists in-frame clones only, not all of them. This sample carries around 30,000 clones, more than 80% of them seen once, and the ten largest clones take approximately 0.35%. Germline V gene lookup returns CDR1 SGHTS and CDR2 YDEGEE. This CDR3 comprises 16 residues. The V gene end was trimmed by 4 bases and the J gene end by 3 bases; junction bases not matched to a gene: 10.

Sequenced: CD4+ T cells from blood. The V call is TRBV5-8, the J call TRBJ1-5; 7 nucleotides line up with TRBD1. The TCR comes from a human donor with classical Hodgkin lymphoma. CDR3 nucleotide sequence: TGTGCCAGCAGCCTACGGACAGGCGCCGTCAATCAGCCCCAGCATTTT. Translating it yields CASSLRTGAVNQPQHF.